These 5 T cell receptor beta chains were all obtained from the same sample, sequenced in a study of breast tumors, draining lymph nodes, adjacent tissues. TCRdb re-called the multiplex PCR reads through MiXCR, storing one row per CDR3 protein. The sample has around 150,000 distinct CDR3 sequences, 20% to 25% seen once. Axillary draining lymph nodes of breast cancer patients supplied the node samples. Sample: axillary lymph node tissue. The receptors were sampled from a female donor with breast cancer. Some clones in this sample may be carry-over from other donors' samples.

This clonotype was counted at least ten times. At one boundary the junction diverges from the germline segment, which might be a read error. This chain joins TRBV5-6 and TRBJ2-1; 8 nucleotides match TRBD2. Germline CDR1 reads SGHDT; CDR2 reads YYEEEE. This CDR3 is 16 amino acids long. The CDR3 spells CASSFGAGGAYNEQFF. The CDR3 bases are TGTGCAAGCAGCTTCGGGGCGGGGGGAGCTTACAATGAGCAGTTCTTC. The variable domain in full, with the rest retrieved from reference TRBV5-6 and TRBJ2-1, is DAGVTQSPTHLIKTRGQQVTLRCSPKSGHDTVSWYQQALGQGPQFIFQYYEEEERQRGNFPDRFSGHQFPNYSSELNVNALLLGDSALYLCASSFGAGGAYNEQFFGPGTRLTVL.

The sample holds many counts of this clonotype. The V and J genes are TRBV9 and TRBJ2-5; D not certain. The V gene's germline CDR1 is SGDLS and CDR2 YYNGEE. The V end was cut by 0 bases, the J end by 5 bases, with 14 bases between. This CDR3 spans 15 amino acids. CDR3 region: CASSVVGQALETQYF. CDR3 bases: TGTGCCAGCAGCGTAGTAGGCCAGGCGTTGGAGACCCAGTACTTC.

This clonotype was seen once. One end of the junction is discordant with germline, which a read error may explain. The V call is TRBV2, the J call TRBJ1-1; no definite D call. The CDR3 contains 12 residues. Germline V CDR1 and CDR2: SNHLY, FYNNEI. CDR3 residues: CASTPMNTGAFF. The DNA of the CDR3 is TGTGCCAGCACCCCCATGAACACTGGAGCTTTCTTT.

As to this clonotype: This may be a read error: a much more frequent sequence differs by one nucleotide. Because the CDR3 is missing its conserved closing phenylalanine or tryptophan, this is likely a read error. The chain recombines TRBV27 with TRBJ2-7; 7 nucleotides agree with TRBD1. CDR3 length: 14 amino acids. Germline V lookup: CDR1 MNHEY, CDR2 SMNVEV (reference sequence). Trimming took 3 bases from V and 2 from J; bases not matched to a gene: 4. This CDR3 reads CASSFRDRTYEQYS. The CDR3 nucleotides are TGTGCCAGCAGTTTCCGGGACAGAACCTACGAGCAGTACTCC.

This clonotype was seen at least ten times. The genes are TRBV29-1 and TRBJ2-7, with D possibly matching TRBD2 (5 bases). The V and J ends lost 7 bases and 1 base respectively, with 14 bases between them. Germline lookup yields CDR1 SQVTM and CDR2 ANQGSEA. The CDR3 contains 13 residues. The CDR3 nucleotides are TGCAGCGCTCGGATAGCGCCTTCCTACGAGCAGTACTTC. Protein sequence: CSARIAPSYEQYF.